This TCR beta chain was sequenced in a study of CD8+CD57+ T cells in acquired aplastic anemia. The overall study: The study obtained an average of around 2.9 ug of DNA from sorted CD4+ and CD8+ cells.

Only patients with CD8+CD57+ cell expansion on flow cytometry were chosen for sequencing. Prior therapy had not been administered to any patient at the time of blood sampling. With 0 bases clipped from V and 12 bases from J, the junction kept 13 bases outside the gene matches. This CDR3 spans 16 amino acids. The germline CDR1 and CDR2 sequences are LNHNV and YYDKDF (reference sequence). Investigators profiled TCR beta VDJ and CDR3 from genomic DNA template. Using its own MiXCR run on the reads, TCRdb lists one record per CDR3 protein. The sample holds around 200,000 distinct CDR3 sequences, about half seen once. This clonotype was found many times.

The source of this sequence is a human donor with aplastic anemia. The sequencing input was sorted CD4+, CD8+, or CD8+CD57+ T cells (not recorded which) from PBMCs. V gene TRBV15 combines with J gene TRBJ2-1; 8 positions agree with TRBD2. The CDR3 loop reads CATSRDIRALAGRQFF. The CDR3 bases are TGTGCCACCAGCAGAGATATAAGGGCGCTAGCGGGTCGGCAGTTCTTC.